One sample yielded the 10 T cell receptor beta chains listed below, sequenced in a study of blood T cell repertoires in COVID-19. The protocol was immunoSEQ multiplex PCR, while the TCRdb copy is restricted to in-frame clones and leaves out a portion. The data hold about 44,000 clones, with more than 70% observed a single time. The sequenced material came from peripheral blood. Every receptor here comes from a woman aged 70-85 years with acute or convalescent COVID-19.

As for this clone: One end of the junction varies from germline; a read error may be responsible. This chain connects TRBV24-1 to TRBJ2-7, with 12 bases aligning to TRBD2. Germline CDR1 and CDR2: KGHDR and SFDVKD. The length of the CDR3 is 15 residues. CDR3 residues: CATSGRTSGNYEQYF. In nucleotides, the CDR3 is TGTGCCACGAGTGGACGGACTAGCGGGAACTACGAGCAGTACTTC.

This chain joins TRBV9 and TRBJ2-3; 8 bases fit TRBD2. Trimming removed 0 bases from V and 4 bases from J; junction bases left unmatched: 4. In germline, CDR1 is SGDLS, CDR2 YYNGEE. The CDR3 consists of 15 residues. The DNA of the CDR3 is TGTGCCAGCAGCGTAGACGGGAGGGGGGCAGATACGCAGTATTTT. Protein product: CASSVDGRGADTQYF. Full variable domain (remainder filled in from reference TRBV9 and TRBJ2-3): DSGVTQTPKHLITATGQRVTLRCSPRSGDLSVYWYQQSLDQGLQFLIQYYNGEERAKGNILERFSAQQFPDLHSELNLSSLELGDSALYFCASSVDGRGADTQYFGPGTRLTVL.

CDR3 nucleotides: TGTGCCAGTGGAGCAGCAACTAATGAAAAACTGTTTTTT. This codes for CASGAATNEKLFF. This chain uses TRBV19 with TRBJ1-4, with D unresolved. CDR3 length equals 13 residues. Germline V CDR1 and CDR2: LNHDA, SQIVND (reference sequence). The germline V and J ends were trimmed by 8 bases and 0 bases, with 7 bases remaining between them.

The V gene is TRBV28, the J gene TRBJ2-1; TRBD1 matches 9 bases. Trimming cost V 1 base and J 9 bases; bases outside gene matches: 10. The V gene's germline CDR1 is MDHEN and CDR2 SYDVKM. The CDR3 totals 16 residues. In DNA form, the CDR3 reads TGTGCCAGCAGTTTATCCTCCACAGGGGGCACGGGTGAGCAGTTCTTC. Amino acid sequence: CASSLSSTGGTGEQFF.

The chain employs TRBV5-1 and TRBJ1-2; 8 positions match TRBD1. The CDR3 sequence is 13 residues long. The J segment lost 8 bases and the V segment lost 2 bases, leaving 5 bases of the junction unmatched. CDR1 and CDR2 (germline): SGHRS, YFSETQ. CDR3: CASSFQGAGGYTF. The CDR3 DNA sequence: TGCGCCAGCAGCTTCCAGGGGGCCGGGGGCTACACCTTC.

The rearrangement links TRBV30 to TRBJ2-7; D is possibly TRBD1 (6 bases). Germline lookup yields CDR1 GTSNPN and CDR2 SVGIG (reference sequence). V gave up 1 base and J gave up 6 bases, with 19 bases separating them. The CDR3 has 15 residues. The CDR3: CAWSALQGDLSEQYF. CDR3 nucleotide sequence: TGTGCCTGGAGTGCCCTACAGGGCGATCTCTCCGAGCAGTACTTC.

V is TRBV7-2 and J is TRBJ2-7; TRBD2 aligns across 9 bases. V dropped 5 bases and J dropped 0; count of bases not matched to a gene: 11. CDR1 is SGHTA, CDR2 FQGNSA, per germline. This CDR3 comprises 17 residues. CDR3 sequence (DNA): TGTGCCAGCAGCCCGTCTTTTAGCGGGGGTAGCTCCTACGAGCAGTACTTC. This translates into CASSPSFSGGSSYEQYF.

The chain recombines TRBV12-3 or TRBV12-4 with TRBJ1-2, with D perhaps TRBD1 (6 bases). Trimming took 3 bases from V and 2 from J, leaving 7 bases between them. The CDR3 spans 13 residues. The CDR3 loop is CASSFGQNYGYTF. The CDR3 coding sequence is TGTGCCAGCAGTTTCGGACAGAACTATGGCTACACCTTC.

CDR3 DNA: TGTGCCAGCAGCCAAGATACGAGCTCCTCCACCGGGGAGCTGTTTTTT. As protein: CASSQDTSSSTGELFF. This rearrangement joins TRBV4-2 to TRBJ2-2; D is ambiguous. Germline V CDR1 and CDR2: LGHNA, YNFKEQ. Trimming shortened V by 0 bases and J by 4 bases, and 12 bases separated the two germline ends. The CDR3 is made up of 16 amino acids.

The J gene is TRBJ2-1, the V gene TRBV5-4; TRBD1 aligns across 11 bases. The V gene's germline CDR1 is SGHNT and CDR2 YYREEE (reference sequence). Germline trimming cut 4 bases from V and 4 bases from J; bases unmatched to any gene: 10. The CDR3 extends over 17 amino acids. The CDR3: CASSRLSGTGGYNEQFF. The DNA of the CDR3 is TGTGCCAGCAGCCGACTCTCCGGGACAGGGGGATACAATGAGCAGTTCTTC.